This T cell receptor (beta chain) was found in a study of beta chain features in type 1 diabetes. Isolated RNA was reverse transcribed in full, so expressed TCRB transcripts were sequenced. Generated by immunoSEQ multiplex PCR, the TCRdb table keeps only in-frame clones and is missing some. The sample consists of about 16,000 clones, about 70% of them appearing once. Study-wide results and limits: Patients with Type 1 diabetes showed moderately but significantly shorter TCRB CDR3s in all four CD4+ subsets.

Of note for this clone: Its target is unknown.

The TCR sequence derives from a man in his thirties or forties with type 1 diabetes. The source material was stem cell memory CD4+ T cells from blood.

The CDR3 is CSELAGGTDTQYF. The CDR3 DNA follows: TGCAGCGAGCTAGCGGGAGGCACAGATACGCAGTATTTT. The chain carries TRBV29-1 and TRBJ2-3; 10 nucleotides match TRBD2. Germline CDR1 reads SQVTM; CDR2 reads ANQGSEA. With 7 bases clipped from V and 1 base from J, the junction kept 2 bases outside the gene matches. The CDR3 extends over 13 amino acids.